This T cell receptor beta chain was sequenced during a study of blood T cell repertoires in COVID-19. Overall study: COVID-19 samples, acute and convalescent, were from the United States, Italy and Spain. Nucleic acid was either cDNA or gDNA, and it came from T cells, B-cell-depleted T cells, or PBMCs.

As handled by the study authors: Reference gene primer amplification yielded estimated nucleated cell counts. Sequenced by immunoSEQ multiplex PCR; TCRdb stores in-frame clones only, minus some. Clonal size and the V and J genes are those of that table, whereas D and trimming came from the DNA. The data hold 35,000 to 50,000 clones, with about 90% observed a single time. Trimming left V 3 bases short and J 1 base short, with 10 bases between. Germline lookup yields CDR1 SGDLS and CDR2 YYNGEE. This CDR3 contains 15 residues. This clone appeared a single time. The sequencing sample was made of peripheral blood. The sequence came from a man aged 50 to 59 with active COVID-19. This chain uses TRBV9 with TRBJ2-2, with D possibly matching TRBD1 (6 bases). The CDR3: CASSASGQNTGELFF. The CDR3 DNA follows: TGTGCCAGCAGCGCCTCGGGACAGAACACCGGGGAGCTGTTTTTT.